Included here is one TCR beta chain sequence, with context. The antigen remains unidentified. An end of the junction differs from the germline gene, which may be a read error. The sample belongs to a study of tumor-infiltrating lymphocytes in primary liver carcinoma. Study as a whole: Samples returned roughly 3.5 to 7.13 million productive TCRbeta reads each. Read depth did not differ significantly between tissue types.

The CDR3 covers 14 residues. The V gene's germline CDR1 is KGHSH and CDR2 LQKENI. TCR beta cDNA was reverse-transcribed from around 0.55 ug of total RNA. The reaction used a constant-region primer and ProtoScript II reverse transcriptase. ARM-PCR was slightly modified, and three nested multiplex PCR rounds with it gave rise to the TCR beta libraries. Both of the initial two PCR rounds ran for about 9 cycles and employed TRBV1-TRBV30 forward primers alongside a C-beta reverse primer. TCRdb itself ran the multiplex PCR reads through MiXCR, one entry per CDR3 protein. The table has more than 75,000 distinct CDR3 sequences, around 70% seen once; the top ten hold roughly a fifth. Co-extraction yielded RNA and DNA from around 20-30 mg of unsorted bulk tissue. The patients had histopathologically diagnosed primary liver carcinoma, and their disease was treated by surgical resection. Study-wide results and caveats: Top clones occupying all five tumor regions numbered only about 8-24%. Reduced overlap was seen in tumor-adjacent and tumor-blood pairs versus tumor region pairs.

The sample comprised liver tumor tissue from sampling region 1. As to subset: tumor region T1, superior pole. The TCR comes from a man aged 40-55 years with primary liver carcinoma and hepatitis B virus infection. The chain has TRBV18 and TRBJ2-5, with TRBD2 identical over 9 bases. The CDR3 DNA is TGTACCAGCTCACAAACTAGCGGGCAAGAGGCCCAGTACTTC. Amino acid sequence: CTSSQTSGQEAQYF.